This TCR beta chain was retrieved from a study of T cell repertoires in cytomegalovirus infection. Background on the study: CMV infection and matching HLA type were both indicated by public TCR beta signatures.

The CDR3 is 11 residues long. Trimming left V 7 bases short and J 7 bases short, with 10 bases between. TCRdb reprocessed the reads with MiXCR, giving one entry per CDR3 protein. The repertoire holds tens of thousands of distinct CDR3 sequences, with roughly 32% as singletons. Regarding this clonotype: The target antigen is unknown.

This clonotype originated in a human donor in good health (CMV status not recorded). Some clones in this sample may be carry-over from other donors' samples. Sample: PBMCs, sequenced either directly or after in vitro stimulation (not recorded which). V usage is TRBV12-3 or TRBV12-4 and J usage is TRBJ2-5; D is undetermined. CDR3 nucleotide sequence: TGTGCCAGCACTTACGGCGGGACCCAGTACTTC. Its translation: CASTYGGTQYF.